The clone carrying this TCR beta chain came up a few times. The sample contains more than one DNA sequence encoding this CDR3. Positively selected for CCR7, the CD45RO-negative cells used as naive CD8 cells excluded terminally differentiated effector memory CD45RA+ cells. The donors, all of them Caucasian adults, lived in Nashville, Tennessee. This record comes from a study of shared clonotypes between healthy human individuals. In germline, CDR1 is SGHDN, CDR2 FVKESK. The CDR3 contains 15 residues. With V trimmed by 2 bases and J by 3 bases, 0 bases remained unmatched. Each replicate PCR on the sorted subsets used 200 ng DNA (approximately 33,000 T cell genomes). Sequencing used immunoSEQ multiplex PCR; TCRdb keeps in-frame clones, though not all of them. The sample includes roughly 2 million clones, over 85% of them seen just once.

The sequenced sample consisted of naive CD8+ T cells sorted from blood. This chain links TRBV14 with TRBJ2-1; 11 bases map to TRBD2. The TCR sequence derives from a man younger than 35 in good health. The CDR3 sequence: CASSQLAGGYNEQFF. The CDR3 coding sequence is TGTGCCAGCAGCCAACTAGCGGGAGGCTACAATGAGCAGTTCTTC. The full variable domain, in which reference TRBV14 and TRBJ2-1 provide the parts outside the CDR3, is EAGVTQFPSHSVIEKGQTVTLRCDPISGHDNLYWYRRVMGKEIKFLLHFVKESKQDESGMPNNRFLAERTGGTYSTLKVQPAELEDSGVYFCASSQLAGGYNEQFFGPGTRLTVL.